Listed here is a single TCR beta chain. What it recognizes is unknown. The record originates from a study of identical twins. The V gene's germline CDR1 is DFQATT and CDR2 SNEGSKA (reference sequence). Trimming removed 7 bases at V and 3 bases at J, with 7 bases between. The CDR3 is made up of 11 amino acids. The study, taken as a whole, reports: Insertion counts were lower in abundant cord blood beta clonotypes, a trend that memory repertoires did not show.

TCRdb ran MiXCR on the 5' RACE reads and lists one entry per CDR3 protein. The profile shows under 800,000 distinct CDR3 sequences, 21% of them singletons. The same data also went into a second study, on T cells expressing NK-cell markers.

The source of this sequence is a woman aged 18-29 years in good health. Sequencing was performed on PBMCs. V is TRBV20-1 and J is TRBJ2-1; D is ambiguous. The CDR3 sequence is CSVPVYNEQFF. The DNA for the CDR3 is TGCAGTGTCCCGGTCTACAATGAGCAGTTCTTC.